A selection of T cell receptor beta chains follows, all from one sample in a study of cytomegalovirus exposure and HLA in healthy donors. The protocol was immunoSEQ multiplex PCR, while the TCRdb copy is restricted to in-frame clones and leaves out a portion. The table includes about 130,000 clones, approximately 80% detected once. The sequenced sample consisted of PBMCs. The receptors here all came from a man aged 35 to 55 in good health and CMV-seronegative. The CDR3 runs from the conserved cysteine through the conserved F or W. For some rows the clone size is stated as once, few or many, or as a class when expanded; others skip it.

cdr3_length: 15
j_call: TRBJ2-3
v_call: TRBV5-6
clone_size: -
cdr3_aa: CASSSGTGSTDTQYF

cdr3_length: 15
j_call: TRBJ2-7
v_call: TRBV5-1
clone_size: -
cdr3_aa: CASSLAGDNAYEQYF

cdr3_length: 13
j_call: TRBJ1-1
v_call: TRBV4-3
clone_size: -
cdr3_aa: CASSQSLNTEAFF

cdr3_length: 14
j_call: TRBJ2-3
v_call: TRBV7-3
clone_size: -
cdr3_aa: CASSSGQGTDTQYF

cdr3_length: 13
j_call: TRBJ2-7
v_call: TRBV11-3
clone_size: -
cdr3_aa: CASSITSSYEQYF

cdr3_length: 14
j_call: TRBJ2-5
v_call: TRBV7-3
clone_size: -
cdr3_aa: CASSLTSSGETQYF

cdr3_length: 15
j_call: TRBJ2-5
v_call: TRBV9
clone_size: once
cdr3_aa: CASSVELGAWETQYF

cdr3_length: 14
j_call: TRBJ2-5
v_call: TRBV5-1
clone_size: -
cdr3_aa: CASSRTAGTETQYF

cdr3_length: 14
j_call: TRBJ1-1
v_call: TRBV12-5
clone_size: -
cdr3_aa: CASAEGQLNTEAFF

cdr3_length: 17
j_call: TRBJ2-2
v_call: TRBV7-6
clone_size: -
cdr3_aa: CASSLLGLAGITGELFF

cdr3_length: 14
j_call: TRBJ2-1
v_call: TRBV27
clone_size: -
cdr3_aa: CASRPGTNVYEQFF

cdr3_length: 15
j_call: TRBJ2-3
v_call: TRBV30
clone_size: -
cdr3_aa: CAWSARQGASDTQYF

cdr3_length: 13
j_call: TRBJ2-2
v_call: TRBV10-3
clone_size: few
cdr3_aa: CAISGIDTGELFF

cdr3_length: 15
j_call: TRBJ2-1
v_call: TRBV4-1
clone_size: -
cdr3_aa: CASRGTSGGTHEQFF

cdr3_length: 13
j_call: TRBJ1-1
v_call: TRBV5-1
clone_size: -
cdr3_aa: CASSPQGDTEAFF

cdr3_length: 18
j_call: TRBJ2-5
v_call: TRBV27
clone_size: -
cdr3_aa: CASSSRTSGSWYEETQYF

cdr3_length: 14
j_call: TRBJ2-3
v_call: TRBV5-1
clone_size: few
cdr3_aa: CASSYDTYTDTQYF

cdr3_length: 16
j_call: TRBJ1-4
v_call: TRBV28
clone_size: -
cdr3_aa: CASSPGGRRAGEKLFF

cdr3_length: 19
j_call: TRBJ1-5
v_call: TRBV27
clone_size: -
cdr3_aa: CASSLSGTERTLGNQPQHF

cdr3_length: 14
j_call: TRBJ2-2
v_call: TRBV7-6
clone_size: -
cdr3_aa: CASSWGQNTGELFF

cdr3_length: 13
j_call: TRBJ1-2
v_call: TRBV6-1
clone_size: -
cdr3_aa: CASSERLLYGYTF

cdr3_length: 15
j_call: TRBJ1-6
v_call: TRBV7-9
clone_size: -
cdr3_aa: CASSPLQGKNSPLHF

cdr3_length: 12
j_call: TRBJ1-1
v_call: TRBV29-1
clone_size: -
cdr3_aa: CSVGVGGTEAFF

cdr3_length: 17
j_call: TRBJ2-7
v_call: TRBV7-2
clone_size: -
cdr3_aa: CASSLAVGTPITYEQYF

cdr3_length: 18
j_call: TRBJ2-3
v_call: TRBV5-1
clone_size: -
cdr3_aa: CASALGQREYGGTDTQYF

cdr3_length: 13
j_call: TRBJ2-1
v_call: TRBV14
clone_size: -
cdr3_aa: CASSPAGHNEQFF

cdr3_length: 15
j_call: TRBJ1-1
v_call: TRBV5-1
clone_size: -
cdr3_aa: CASSLGDTSNTEAFF

cdr3_length: 15
j_call: TRBJ1-1
v_call: TRBV5-1
clone_size: -
cdr3_aa: CASSSGFGSGTEAFF

cdr3_length: 15
j_call: TRBJ2-1
v_call: TRBV19
clone_size: -
cdr3_aa: CASSTGTSGPNEQFF

cdr3_length: 15
j_call: TRBJ1-5
v_call: TRBV5-6
clone_size: -
cdr3_aa: CASSLRMQGNQPQHF

cdr3_length: 15
j_call: TRBJ1-2
v_call: TRBV7-9
clone_size: -
cdr3_aa: CASSLETGRIYGYTF

cdr3_length: 15
j_call: TRBJ2-7
v_call: TRBV4-3
clone_size: -
cdr3_aa: CASSPGGTGAYEQYF

cdr3_length: 14
j_call: TRBJ2-7
v_call: TRBV9
clone_size: -
cdr3_aa: CASSILAGGYEQYF